The 26 T cell receptor beta chains given below trace back to one sample, sequenced in a study of breast tumors, draining lymph nodes, adjacent tissues. TCRdb ran MiXCR on the multiplex PCR reads and lists one entry per CDR3 protein. The sample contains around 130,000 distinct CDR3 sequences, 20% to 25% of which appear only once. Breast cancer patients provided tissue from their axillary draining lymph nodes. The specimen was axillary lymph node tissue. The source is a female donor with breast cancer. Some clones in this sample may be carry-over from other donors' samples.

In regard to this clonotype: At one of its ends the junction is not consistent with the germline gene, which may arise from a read error. The chain joins TRBV20-1 to TRBJ2-4; no reliable D call. This CDR3 contains 15 residues. From germline, CDR1 is DFQATT and CDR2 SNEGSKA (reference sequence). This CDR3 reads CGAGPVGLAKNIQYF. The CDR3 DNA follows: TGCGGTGCTGGCCCAGTAGGCCTAGCCAAAAACATTCAGTACTTC.

This clonotype showed up many times. This sequence joins TRBV2 and TRBJ2-1, with 11 nucleotides matching TRBD2. Germline V gene data show CDR1 as SNHLY and CDR2 as FYNNEI. The CDR3 has 14 amino acids. J lost 6 bases, V lost 6 bases, and 4 bases had no gene match. The CDR3 region is CASSPGLAVNEQFF. The DNA of the CDR3 is TGTGCCAGCAGCCCGGGACTAGCGGTCAATGAGCAGTTCTTC.

This clonotype was detected ten times or more. CDR3 nucleotides: TGTGCCAGCTTAACAGGGAACACCGGGGAGCTGTTTTTT. Its translation: CASLTGNTGELFF. The chain links TRBV28 to TRBJ2-2, with D possibly matching TRBD1 (5 bases). V was clipped by 8 bases and J by 1 base, with 8 bases between them. From germline, CDR1 is MDHEN and CDR2 SYDVKM. This CDR3 has 13 residues.

The sample holds many counts of this clonotype. This chain joins TRBV5-1 and TRBJ2-1; D might be TRBD2 (6 bases). The CDR3 sequence is 16 residues long. Between the trimmed V and J ends, which lost 2 bases and 1 base, there was a span of 13 bases. Germline assignment: CDR1 SGHRS and CDR2 YFSETQ. CDR3 residues: CASSFSSERSYNEQFF. In nucleotides, the CDR3 is TGCGCCAGCAGCTTCTCTAGCGAGAGATCCTACAATGAGCAGTTCTTC.

The V gene is TRBV27, the J gene TRBJ1-5, with unresolved D. CDR1 MNHEY and CDR2 SMNVEV come from the germline V gene (reference sequence). The CDR3 consists of 13 residues. The V and J ends lost 6 bases and 3 bases respectively, with 9 bases between them. Written as DNA, the CDR3 is TGTGCCAGCAGCCGGGTCCTCAATCAGCCCCAGCATTTT. Its translation is CASSRVLNQPQHF.

Note on this clonotype: The junction differs from germline at one of its ends, possibly a read error. The rearrangement links TRBV5-1 to TRBJ2-3; TRBD2 might be the D (5 bases). Germline V gives CDR1 SGHRS, CDR2 YFSETQ. The CDR3 covers 15 residues. The DNA of the CDR3 is TGCGCCAGCTATCTGGTTGACCCTAGCACAGATACGCAGTACTTT. Translating gives CASYLVDPSTDTQYF.

On this clonotype itself: Given a much more abundant clone one base away, this may be a read error. The chain couples TRBV5-1 to TRBJ2-1; D is uncertain. This CDR3 is built from 14 residues. CDR1 is SGHRS, CDR2 YFSETQ, per germline. Between the trimmed V and J ends, which lost 4 bases and 6 bases, there was a span of 14 bases. The CDR3 here is CASSLGPGFNEQFF. The CDR3 DNA follows: TGCGCCAGCAGCCTCGGACCCGGGTTCAATGAGCAGTTCTTC.

There are many counts of this clonotype. This chain uses TRBV5-5 with TRBJ1-2; D is unclear. Germline CDR1 SGHKS, CDR2 YYEKEE (reference sequence). The CDR3 is made up of 15 amino acids. Trimming took 3 bases from V and 7 from J, leaving 19 bases between them. The CDR3 protein is CASSYGPTDGRGYTF. DNA of the CDR3: TGTGCCAGCAGCTATGGGCCCACGGACGGTCGTGGCTACACCTTC.

Remarks on this clonotype: This may be a read error: a much more frequent sequence differs by one nucleotide. The chain employs TRBV7-9 and TRBJ2-3, with unresolved D. Germline V gene lookup returns CDR1 SEHNR and CDR2 FQNEAQ (reference sequence). Trimming took 5 bases from V and 4 from J, leaving 10 bases between them. The CDR3 consists of 13 residues. CDR3 in amino acids: CASSPLSADTQYF. Written as DNA, the CDR3 is TGTGCCAGCAGCCCACTAAGCGCAGATACGCAGTATTTT.

There are many counts of this clonotype. This rearrangement joins TRBV20-1 to TRBJ2-3, with a possible D match to TRBD2 (6 bases). The V and J ends lost 0 bases and 0 bases respectively, with 16 bases between them. CDR1 is DFQATT, CDR2 SNEGSKA, per germline (reference sequence). This CDR3 has 17 amino acids. The CDR3 loop reads CSARDYGRVGSTDTQYF. The CDR3, as DNA: TGCAGTGCTAGAGATTACGGGAGAGTGGGAAGCACAGATACGCAGTATTTT.

This clonotype was detected ten times or more. The chain recombines TRBV6-5 with TRBJ2-3; TRBD2 is a possible D gene (6 bases). Between the trimmed V and J ends, which lost 2 bases and 3 bases, there was a span of 18 bases. The CDR3 has 17 residues. In germline, CDR1 is MNHEY, CDR2 SVGAGI. The CDR3 nucleotides are TGTGCCAGCAGTTACAAGGTGACGGGAGAGGGGACAGATACGCAGTATTTT. Protein product: CASSYKVTGEGTDTQYF.

The gene calls are TRBV6-1 and TRBJ2-5, with TRBD2 matching 7 bases. CDR1 and CDR2 (germline): MNHNS, SASEGT. V shed 6 bases, J shed 1 base, and the junction held 8 bases outside the gene matches. The CDR3 runs 15 residues. CDR3 sequence: CASSGGLGGQETQYF. CDR3 DNA: TGTGCCAGCAGCGGGGGGTTAGGTGGCCAAGAGACCCAGTACTTC.

This clonotype was detected many times. The chain recombines TRBV11-2 with TRBJ1-3; tentative D call: TRBD1 (5 bases). Trimming cost V 5 bases and J 9 bases, with 14 bases left between them. The CDR3 runs 13 residues. Germline V gene lookup returns CDR1 SGHAT and CDR2 FQNNGV. The CDR3 coding sequence is TGTGCCAGCAGCCTTACCCGGGGGGGCACCATATATTTT. It yields the protein CASSLTRGGTIYF.

This clonotype occurred many times. J is TRBJ2-3 and V is TRBV7-2; D is possibly TRBD2 (6 bases). This CDR3 contains 17 residues. Germline V gene data show CDR1 as SGHTA and CDR2 as FQGNSA. Trimming removed 3 bases from V and 4 bases from J, with 20 bases in between. The CDR3 loop is CASSLIGSRVPADTQYF. CDR3 nucleotide sequence: TGTGCCAGCAGCTTGATCGGGAGTCGGGTCCCAGCAGATACGCAGTATTTT.

This clonotype was counted at least ten times. The rearrangement uses TRBV9 and TRBJ2-5, with 7 bases that match TRBD1. CDR3 length: 15 amino acids. Trimming cost V 0 bases and J 2 bases; bases outside gene matches: 4. CDR1 SGDLS and CDR2 YYNGEE come from the germline V gene. DNA of the CDR3: TGTGCCAGCAGCGTAGGACAGGGAACGCAAGAGACCCAGTACTTC. This sequence encodes CASSVGQGTQETQYF.

The table lists this clonotype with many counts. Mismatch with germline at one junction end may stem from a read error. V is TRBV7-7 and J is TRBJ2-5; D remains unclear. Germline V gene sequence: CDR1 SSHAT, CDR2 FNYEAQ (reference sequence). The CDR3 is made up of 15 amino acids. CDR3 bases: TGTGCTAGCAGCTTAGGGCAATCAGTAAGGGAGACCCAGTACTTC. Protein: CASSLGQSVRETQYF.

This clonotype was recorded many times. The chain links TRBV6-5 to TRBJ1-2; D unclear. Trimming cost V 0 bases and J 6 bases, with 5 bases left between them. The length of the CDR3 is 12 residues. The germline V gene encodes CDR1 MNHEY and CDR2 SVGAGI. The CDR3 DNA reads as TGTGCCAGCAGTTACTCGGGAGATGGCTACACCTTC. It codes for CASSYSGDGYTF.

This clonotype appeared many times. The gene calls are TRBV18 and TRBJ1-2; 8 bases line up with TRBD1. The CDR3 extends over 14 amino acids. J lost 3 bases, V lost 3 bases, and 3 bases had no gene match. Germline CDR1 is KGHSH and CDR2 is LQKENI. CDR3 DNA sequence: TGTGCCAGCTCACCTCGGACAGGGCACTATGGCTACACCTTC. This sequence encodes CASSPRTGHYGYTF. Filled out from reference TRBV18 and TRBJ1-2, the complete variable domain reads NAGVMQNPRHLVRRRGQEARLRCSPMKGHSHVYWYRQLPEEGLKFMVYLQKENIIDESGMPKERFSAEFPKEGPSILRIQQVVRGDSAAYFCASSPRTGHYGYTFGSGTRLTVV.

The sample holds many counts of this clonotype. The V call is TRBV20-1, the J call TRBJ2-3; TRBD1 agrees at 8 bases. After removal of 5 bases from V and 4 bases from J, the junction contained 11 bases not matched to a gene. The CDR3 extends over 15 amino acids. The germline V gene encodes CDR1 DFQATT and CDR2 SNEGSKA (reference sequence). The CDR3 here is CSAFERTGNPDTQYF. Here the CDR3 DNA reads TGCAGTGCTTTCGAGAGGACAGGGAATCCAGATACGCAGTATTTT.

The chain links TRBV27 to TRBJ2-1, with a possible D match to TRBD2 (5 bases). CDR3 length: 15 amino acids. Looked up from germline, CDR1 is MNHEY and CDR2 is SMNVEV (reference sequence). The germline V and J ends were trimmed by 5 bases and 3 bases, with 14 bases remaining between them. The DNA of the CDR3 is TGTGCCAGCAGTCAATCTAGCCCCGTCTACAATGAGCAGTTCTTC. It yields the protein CASSQSSPVYNEQFF.

Comments on this clonotype: This could be a read error, since a much larger clone is one nucleotide away. V gene TRBV25-1 combines with J gene TRBJ1-2; 7 bases line up with TRBD1. Germline V gene lookup returns CDR1 MGHDK and CDR2 SYGVNS. The V segment lost 3 bases and the J segment 7 bases; nucleotides outside the gene matches: 17. This CDR3 is 17 amino acids long. For the CDR3, the DNA is TGTGCCAGCAGTGAGGAGGGGGCGTCGGAGCCCAAGGCTGGCTACACCTTC. It codes for CASSEEGASEPKAGYTF.

This clonotype was seen many times. CDR3 loop: CASGFSYNEQFF. The CDR3 bases are TGTGCCAGCGGGTTTTCCTACAATGAGCAGTTCTTC. This chain links TRBV6-1 with TRBJ2-1; D gene unclear. Per the germline V gene, CDR1 is MNHNS and CDR2 is SASEGT. Trimming left V 8 bases short and J 1 base short, with 6 bases between. CDR3 length equals 12 residues.

Many counts were recorded for this clonotype. The rearrangement links TRBV4-1 to TRBJ2-5, with 11 positions matching TRBD2. Looked up from germline, CDR1 is MGHRA and CDR2 is YSYEKL. With V trimmed by 4 bases and J by 5 bases, 15 bases remained unmatched. CDR3 size: 18 residues. CDR3 sequence: CASSPEGIAGGPGETQYF. The CDR3, as DNA: TGCGCCAGCAGCCCCGAAGGGATAGCGGGAGGGCCCGGCGAGACCCAGTACTTC.

At least ten counts were recorded for this clonotype. The chain couples TRBV4-1 to TRBJ1-3; D is undetermined. Germline values: CDR1 MGHRA, CDR2 YSYEKL. The CDR3 has 20 residues. The ends were cut back, 1 base at V and 0 bases at J, with 22 bases in the middle. The CDR3 is CASSQGGAKGGPNSGNTIYF. The DNA of the CDR3 is TGCGCCAGCAGCCAAGGCGGCGCGAAGGGAGGACCGAACTCTGGAAACACCATATATTTT.

As concerns this clonotype: A much larger clone differs from this one at a single base, so this may be a read error. The J gene is TRBJ1-5, the V gene TRBV6-6; 8 nucleotides agree with TRBD1. The ends lost 5 bases at V and 5 bases at J; junction bases unmatched: 5. Germline loops: CDR1 MNHNY, CDR2 SVGAGI (reference sequence). There are 14 residues in the CDR3. CDR3 nucleotides: TGTGCCAGCAGTCAGGGGGCTCTCGATCAGCCCCAGCATTTT. Protein: CASSQGALDQPQHF.

A note on this clonotype: This clone may be a read error of a much larger clone one base away. In DNA, the CDR3 is TGTGCCAGCAGCCAAATTAGCGAGGACGCCGGGGAGCTGTTTTTT. Translating it yields CASSQISEDAGELFF. V and J are TRBV5-5 and TRBJ2-2; D perhaps matches TRBD2 (5 bases). V lost 4 bases and J lost 6, with 16 bases in between. CDR1 is SGHKS and CDR2 is YYEKEE in the germline V gene (reference sequence). The CDR3 consists of 15 residues.